The 5 T cell receptor beta chains given below trace back to one sample, sequenced in a study of shared clonotypes between healthy human individuals. Using immunoSEQ multiplex PCR, the repertoire was profiled, and TCRdb retains in-frame clones only, with some absent. This sample has over 2 million clones, with 92% found just once. The sequencing input was naive CD4+ T cells from PBMCs. Regarding subset: CD45RA+ positively selected. The receptors were gathered from a man between 18 and 29 years old in good health. Some clones in this sample may be carry-over from other donors' samples.

CDR3 loop: CASSEGFPGNTIYF. In DNA form, the CDR3 reads TGTGCCAGCAGTGAAGGCTTCCCCGGAAACACCATATATTTT. The chain couples TRBV6-1 to TRBJ1-3; D is ambiguous. This CDR3 is 14 amino acids long. Germline CDR1 MNHNS, CDR2 SASEGT. Trimming pared 1 base from V and 4 bases from J, leaving 8 bases between.

The rearrangement links TRBV30 to TRBJ2-7; 8 bases are a match to TRBD2. This CDR3 has 13 residues. V was pared by 0 bases and J by 7 bases, with 5 bases of the junction left unmatched. The germline CDR1 and CDR2 sequences are GTSNPN and SVGIG (reference sequence). The CDR3 region has the DNA TGTGCCTGGAGTGTTGGGAGCGGGAGTGAGCAGTACTTC. The encoded protein is CAWSVGSGSEQYF.

The chain employs TRBV5-1 and TRBJ1-6; maybe TRBD1 (5 bases). Germline V gene data show CDR1 as SGHRS and CDR2 as YFSETQ. V was pared by 0 bases and J by 10 bases, with 11 bases between. This CDR3 has 14 amino acids. CDR3 amino acids: CASSLEGAGSPLHF. CDR3 in DNA: TGCGCCAGCAGCTTGGAAGGGGCTGGATCACCCCTCCACTTT.

This chain links TRBV7-6 with TRBJ1-3; D is undetermined. CDR3 length: 14 residues. Trimming shortened V by 3 bases and J by 2 bases, and 8 bases separated the two germline ends. Germline assignment: CDR1 SGHVS and CDR2 FNYEAQ. The DNA for the CDR3 is TGTGCCAGCAGCTTGGGCACCCCTGGAAACACCATATATTTT. As protein: CASSLGTPGNTIYF.

The chain links TRBV11-2 to TRBJ2-5; 11 nucleotides agree with TRBD2. This CDR3 region has 18 residues. The V and J ends lost 1 base and 4 bases, in that order; junction bases with no gene match: 11. Germline V gene sequence: CDR1 SGHAT, CDR2 FQNNGV. The CDR3 region has the DNA TGTGCCAGCAGCTTAGCGGGTTTGCGTCTAGCGGGAGGAGAGACCCAGTACTTC. Translated, it gives CASSLAGLRLAGGETQYF.